The rows below give T cell receptor beta chains drawn from one sample of a study of identical twins. TCRdb re-called the 5' RACE reads through MiXCR, storing one row per CDR3 protein. Of 410,000 or so distinct CDR3 sequences listed, around 20% were seen once; the top ten hold roughly 12%. The sample taken for sequencing was naive T cells sorted from blood. These receptor sequences come from a man aged 45-65 years in good health. Both conserved end residues are trimmed from each CDR3. Each record gives: clone size, V gene, J gene, D gene, CDR3 protein. The D gene is left open where the match is weak. The listing skips clone size in some rows; elsewhere it reads once, few, many or a size class.

>many|TRBV20-1|TRBJ1-2|NA
SAREPATFYGYT
>NA|TRBV7-8|TRBJ2-2|TRBD1
ASSITGGTGELF
>many|TRBV6-5|TRBJ2-1|TRBD1
ASSYEDRAGEQF
>many|TRBV10-3|TRBJ2-7|TRBD2
ATTTTSGRYEQY
>NA|TRBV7-9|TRBJ2-6|NA
AGSGANVLT
>few|TRBV27|TRBJ1-2|NA
ASSPGLLFNYGYT
>many|TRBV4-1|TRBJ1-6|NA
ASSQAVRGDNSPLH
>NA|TRBV28|TRBJ2-7|TRBD1
ASSLSDRDSLYEQY
>many|TRBV7-2|TRBJ2-1|TRBD2
ASSLDPGGDNEQF
>few|TRBV6-5|TRBJ2-1|NA
ASYGGNEQF
>many|TRBV6-5|TRBJ1-5|NA
ASSYFPQGSNQPQH
>NA|TRBV28|TRBJ1-6|NA
AADSSYNSPLH
>few|TRBV6-5|TRBJ2-3|TRBD1
ASSYRGTGLTDTQY
>NA|TRBV5-6|TRBJ2-2|NA
ASSGRGAGELF
>few|TRBV28|TRBJ2-7|TRBD1
ASSLPNPGTGIYEQY
>many|TRBV20-1|TRBJ2-7|TRBD2
SATHQLGTSKLVGSYEQY
>few|TRBV5-1|TRBJ2-1|NA
ASSLVAGTFNEQF
>NA|TRBV6-5|TRBJ2-5|NA
ASSYRAGETQY
>NA|TRBV20-1|TRBJ2-1|TRBD2
SAAARGLAGLNEQF
>many|TRBV15|TRBJ2-7|NA
ATSRDSIEQY
>NA|TRBV5-5|TRBJ2-7|NA
ASSPEGSSEQY
>NA|TRBV6-1|TRBJ2-2|NA
ASSRQINTGELF
>many|TRBV4-3|TRBJ2-1|TRBD2
ASSQEASGTYNEQF
>many|TRBV4-3|TRBJ2-1|NA
ASSWRTTDEQF
>NA|TRBV29-1|TRBJ2-7|NA
SVGYRSYEQY